This paragraph covers one T cell receptor (beta chain) sequence. Its antigen remains unidentified. These data belong to a study of OX40 agonist ivuxolimab in advanced cancers. Study conclusions and caveats: CD8+ T cells (on average) carried more expanded clones than CD4+ T cells. People who partly responded at 0.1-3.0 mg/kg had some of the least clonal expansion seen.

This table comes from immunoSEQ multiplex PCR, and its TCRdb copy is limited to in-frame clones, with some not included. The table has roughly 89,000 clones, about nine tenths seen once. Germline CDR1 reads SGDLS; CDR2 reads YYNGEE. Trimming took 2 bases from V and 0 from J, leaving 24 bases between them. The CDR3 has 20 residues. Peripheral blood came from all dose cohorts at three timepoints. V and J are TRBV9 and TRBJ1-5; D might be TRBD1 (6 bases). The source material was CD4+ or CD8+ T cells sorted from blood, sampled in a trial of the OX40 agonist ivuxolimab. The TCR sequence derives from an adult with an advanced solid tumor such as melanoma, head and neck, liver or kidney cancer. CDR3: CASSVPRRGTVHYSNQPQHF. Written as DNA, the CDR3 is TGTGCCAGCAGCGTCCCCCGTAGGGGGACCGTCCATTATAGCAATCAGCCCCAGCATTTT. The full variable domain, completed using reference TRBV9 and TRBJ1-5, is DSGVTQTPKHLITATGQRVTLRCSPRSGDLSVYWYQQSLDQGLQFLIQYYNGEERAKGNILERFSAQQFPDLHSELNLSSLELGDSALYFCASSVPRRGTVHYSNQPQHFGDGTRLSIL.